One and the same sample provided the 7 T cell receptor beta chains below, sequenced in a study of neurological immune-mediated disorders. TCRdb ran MiXCR on the 5' RACE reads and lists one entry per CDR3 protein. This sample has about 49,000 distinct CDR3 sequences, with less than 15% found just once. Time point given: longitudinal time-point 2. Sequencing was done on a sample of PBMCs. All receptors derive from a male donor with HTLV-1-associated myelopathy (HAM/TSP).

This clonotype has at least ten counts. V usage is TRBV24-1 and J usage is TRBJ2-2; no definite D call. Trimming removed 1 base at V and 1 base at J, with 9 bases between. Germline V gene data show CDR1 as KGHDR and CDR2 as SFDVKD. This CDR3 is 16 amino acids long. The CDR3 region has the DNA TGTGCCACCAGTGATTTAGGCACCCAGAACACCGGGGAGCTGTTTTTT. It translates to CATSDLGTQNTGELFF.

This clonotype was seen only a few times. This chain uses TRBV6-1 with TRBJ2-3, with 15 nucleotides matching TRBD2. The V and J ends lost 0 bases and 0 bases, in that order; junction bases with no gene match: 7. The CDR3 covers 20 residues. From germline, CDR1 is MNHNS and CDR2 SASEGT. The CDR3 loop reads CASSEALWTSGGASTDTQYF. CDR3 bases: TGTGCCAGCAGTGAAGCGCTTTGGACTAGCGGGGGGGCTAGCACAGATACGCAGTATTTT.

In its sample, this clonotype was seen many times. The genes are TRBV20-1 and TRBJ2-2; D is possibly TRBD2 (7 bases). The CDR3 is 17 residues long. Per germline, CDR1 DFQATT and CDR2 SNEGSKA (reference sequence). Trimming removed 3 bases from V and 4 bases from J, with 21 bases in between. In DNA form, the CDR3 reads TGCAGTGCTAGGCCAAGTGGGGGGGGCCTTTTCACCGGGGAGCTGTTTTTT. This codes for CSARPSGGGLFTGELFF.

This clonotype has at least ten counts. This chain joins TRBV15 and TRBJ2-2; tentatively, D is TRBD1 (5 bases). Trimming took 4 bases from V and 7 from J, leaving 13 bases between them. The germline gives CDR1 LNHNV, CDR2 YYDKDF (reference sequence). The CDR3 is made up of 14 amino acids. The CDR3: CATSTRTRVGELFF. The CDR3 DNA reads as TGTGCCACCAGCACCAGAACCAGGGTCGGGGAGCTGTTTTTT.

The chain links TRBV7-3 to TRBJ1-1, with 9 nucleotides matching TRBD1. V dropped 1 base and J dropped 0; count of bases not matched to a gene: 3. The CDR3 has 16 residues. Germline V gives CDR1 SGHTA, CDR2 FQGTGA. The CDR3 is CASSLRGQGLNTEAFF. The CDR3 DNA sequence: TGTGCCAGCAGCTTAAGGGGACAGGGCTTGAACACTGAAGCTTTCTTT.

This clonotype showed up many times. The rearrangement uses TRBV3-1 and TRBJ2-5, with 8 bases identical to TRBD2. Per germline, CDR1 LGHDT and CDR2 YNNKEL (reference sequence). V lost 5 bases, J lost 4 bases, and 6 bases stayed unmatched. This CDR3 contains 14 residues. CDR3 sequence reads: CASSSRGGSETQYF. CDR3 in DNA: TGTGCCAGCAGCTCCCGGGGGGGGTCAGAGACCCAGTACTTC.

Ten or more counts support this clonotype. The chain links TRBV20-1 to TRBJ1-5; a possible D gene is TRBD1 (6 bases). Germline V gene data show CDR1 as DFQATT and CDR2 as SNEGSKA (reference sequence). CDR3 length: 14 residues. V lost 4 bases, J lost 6 bases, and 16 bases lay in between. The CDR3 protein is CSANHLGGGQPQHF. The DNA for the CDR3 is TGCAGTGCTAATCACCTGGGGGGCGGTCAGCCCCAGCATTTT.